These 16 T cell receptor beta chains share one sample of origin, sequenced in a study of cytomegalovirus exposure and HLA in healthy donors. This PCR relied on a set of 60 Vbeta primers and 13 Jbeta primers. Clones were sequenced by immunoSEQ multiplex PCR, and TCRdb holds only the in-frame ones, with some missing. The sample lists about 160,000 clones, 77% seen once, with more than 3% in the top ten. Specimen: PBMCs. These receptors all come from a man under 40 in good health and CMV-seropositive.

This chain links TRBV6-5 with TRBJ2-5, with a weak D call TRBD2 (5 bases). CDR3 length: 15 amino acids. V gave up 2 bases and J gave up 5 bases, with 15 bases separating them. Germline V gene data show CDR1 as MNHEY and CDR2 as SVGAGI. CDR3 sequence (DNA): TGTGCCAGCAGTTACGGTTTCGGGGTAGGCGAGACCCAGTACTTC. Protein sequence: CASSYGFGVGETQYF.

The V and J genes are TRBV9 and TRBJ2-7, with 13 bases aligning to TRBD2. V trimming: 0 bases; J trimming: 2 bases; junction bases outside the gene matches: 5. This CDR3 is 17 amino acids long. Per the germline V gene, CDR1 is SGDLS and CDR2 is YYNGEE. The CDR3 sequence: CASSVGGLAGRPYEQYF. The DNA of the CDR3 is TGTGCCAGCAGCGTAGGGGGACTAGCGGGGCGTCCCTACGAGCAGTACTTC.

The genes are TRBV2 and TRBJ2-5, with 9 nucleotides matching TRBD1. The CDR3 has 16 amino acids. The V segment lost 6 bases and the J segment 4 bases; nucleotides outside the gene matches: 12. CDR1 is SNHLY and CDR2 is FYNNEI in the germline V gene. The CDR3 nucleotides read TGTGCCAGCAGGCTCAGGACAGGGGCTATGGGAGAGACCCAGTACTTC. Amino acid sequence: CASRLRTGAMGETQYF.

The J gene is TRBJ2-5, the V gene TRBV5-1, with 7 bases that match TRBD2. V gave up 4 bases and J gave up 6 bases; unmatched junction bases: 9. The CDR3 is 14 amino acids. Germline V gives CDR1 SGHRS, CDR2 YFSETQ. This CDR3 reads CASSREDLGKTQYF. The CDR3 DNA follows: TGCGCCAGCAGCCGGGAGGACCTCGGAAAGACCCAGTACTTC.

In this sample, this clone turned up once. J is TRBJ2-3 and V is TRBV7-2, with D perhaps matching TRBD2 (6 bases). The CDR3 runs to 14 residues. V was trimmed by 3 bases and J by 0 bases, leaving 7 bases between them. Germline V gene lookup returns CDR1 SGHTA and CDR2 FQGNSA. CDR3 residues: CASSFAGSTDTQYF. CDR3 in DNA: TGTGCCAGCAGCTTTGCGGGGAGCACAGATACGCAGTATTTT.

The chain couples TRBV18 to TRBJ1-5; 9 nucleotides line up with TRBD1. The trim removed 4 bases at V and 4 bases at J, leaving 2 bases unmatched. Germline CDR1 reads KGHSH; CDR2 reads LQKENI. This CDR3 has 14 residues. In nucleotides, the CDR3 is TGTGCCAGCTCACTTGGGACAGGGAATCAGCCCCAGCATTTT. It specifies CASSLGTGNQPQHF.

This clone came up a few times. The chain is built from TRBV27 and TRBJ2-7, with D possibly matching TRBD1 (6 bases). This CDR3 is built from 15 residues. V lost 3 bases, J lost 2 bases, and 14 bases lay in between. The germline V gene encodes CDR1 MNHEY and CDR2 SMNVEV (reference sequence). The CDR3 nucleotides read TGTGCCAGCAGTTTTGGCGTTGGGGACACCTACGAGCAGTACTTC. It yields the protein CASSFGVGDTYEQYF.

The chain combines TRBV27 with TRBJ2-3; 9 nucleotides line up with TRBD1. This CDR3 has 13 residues. Germline CDR1 and CDR2: MNHEY and SMNVEV (reference sequence). V lost 5 bases, J lost 10 bases, and 7 bases stayed unmatched. CDR3 amino acids: CASSAEGQGPQYF. CDR3 sequence (DNA): TGTGCCAGCAGTGCGGAAGGACAGGGGCCGCAGTATTTT.

The rearrangement joins TRBV27 to TRBJ1-3, with no clear D. V was clipped by 7 bases and J by 0 bases, with 13 bases between them. CDR1 is MNHEY, CDR2 SMNVEV, per germline (reference sequence). The CDR3 covers 15 residues. CDR3: CASMIRGSSGNTIYF. CDR3 in DNA: TGTGCCAGCATGATCCGTGGCAGCTCTGGAAACACCATATATTTT.

A remark on this clone: This specimen includes other DNA sequences encoding the same CDR3. The V and J genes are TRBV18 and TRBJ2-5, with D perhaps TRBD2 (6 bases). This CDR3 is built from 13 residues. V gave up 2 bases and J gave up 3 bases, with 7 bases separating them. Germline V gives CDR1 KGHSH, CDR2 LQKENI. CDR3 in amino acids: CASSPGGKETQYF. The CDR3 DNA is TGTGCCAGCTCACCAGGGGGGAAAGAGACCCAGTACTTC.

This rearrangement joins TRBV18 to TRBJ2-5; 7 nucleotides align to TRBD1. V was clipped by 0 bases and J by 5 bases; unmatched bases: 3. The CDR3 has 14 amino acids. Germline loops: CDR1 KGHSH, CDR2 LQKENI. The DNA of the CDR3 is TGTGCCAGCTCACCACCGGGACAGTGGGAGACCCAGTACTTC. Its translation: CASSPPGQWETQYF.

This clone came up a few times. J is TRBJ2-3 and V is TRBV10-3, with 11 bases identical to TRBD2. Germline V gene sequence: CDR1 ENHRY, CDR2 SYGVKD. V shed 2 bases and J 3 bases; nucleotides not matched to a gene: 4. The CDR3 covers 16 residues. The CDR3: CAISEGLAGGTDTQYF. The CDR3 coding sequence is TGTGCCATCAGTGAGGGACTAGCGGGTGGGACAGATACGCAGTATTTT.

This chain links TRBV19 with TRBJ2-2; 10 bases match TRBD1. CDR1 and CDR2 from the germline V gene are LNHDA and SQIVND (reference sequence). With 5 bases clipped from V and 6 bases from J, the junction kept 9 bases outside the gene matches. The CDR3 is made up of 16 amino acids. The CDR3 DNA reads as TGTGCCAGTAGTGGCCGGACAGGGGGGATAGCCGGGGAGCTGTTTTTT. Encoded protein: CASSGRTGGIAGELFF. Together with reference TRBV19 and TRBJ2-2, the CDR3 gives the full variable domain: DGGITQSPKYLFRKEGQNVTLSCEQNLNHDAMYWYRQDPGQGLRLIYYSQIVNDFQKGDIAEGYSVSREKKESFPLTVTSAQKNPTAFYLCASSGRTGGIAGELFFGEGSRLTVL.

The rearrangement links TRBV30 to TRBJ2-3; possible D gene TRBD2, 6 bases. CDR1 and CDR2 (germline): GTSNPN, SVGIG (reference sequence). The V and J ends lost 2 bases and 5 bases respectively, with 14 bases between them. The CDR3 length is 14 residues. CDR3 amino acids: CAWSSGLTQDTQYF. In nucleotides, the CDR3 is TGTGCCTGGAGTTCTGGACTAACCCAAGATACGCAGTATTTT.

The rearrangement uses TRBV6-1 and TRBJ2-4, with TRBD1 matching over 9 bases. CDR1 is MNHNS and CDR2 is SASEGT in the germline V gene. This CDR3 is built from 14 residues. V lost 3 bases and J lost 7; bases outside the gene matches: 4. The CDR3, as DNA: TGTGCCAGCAGTGAGGGAGGACAGGGGAACATTCAGTACTTC. Translation gives CASSEGGQGNIQYF.

This clone was picked up one time. The chain links TRBV29-1 to TRBJ2-1; no reliable D call. CDR1 is SQVTM and CDR2 is ANQGSEA in the germline V gene. The CDR3 length is 11 residues. V was clipped by 2 bases and J by 8 bases, with 7 bases between them. In DNA, the CDR3 is TGCAGCGTTGAACAGGTAGATGAGCAGTTCTTC. Its translation is CSVEQVDEQFF.